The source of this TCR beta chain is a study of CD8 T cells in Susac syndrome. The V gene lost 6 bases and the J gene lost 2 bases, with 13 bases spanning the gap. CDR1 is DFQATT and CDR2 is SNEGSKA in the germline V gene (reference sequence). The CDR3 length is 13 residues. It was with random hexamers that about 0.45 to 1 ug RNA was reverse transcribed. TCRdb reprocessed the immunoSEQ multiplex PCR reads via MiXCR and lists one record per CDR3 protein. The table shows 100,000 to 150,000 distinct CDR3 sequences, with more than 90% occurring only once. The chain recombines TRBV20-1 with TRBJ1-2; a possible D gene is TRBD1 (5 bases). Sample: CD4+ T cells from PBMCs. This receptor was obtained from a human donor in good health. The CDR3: CSAEPGFNYGYTF. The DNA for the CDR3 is TGCAGTGCCGAGCCAGGGTTCAACTATGGCTACACCTTC.